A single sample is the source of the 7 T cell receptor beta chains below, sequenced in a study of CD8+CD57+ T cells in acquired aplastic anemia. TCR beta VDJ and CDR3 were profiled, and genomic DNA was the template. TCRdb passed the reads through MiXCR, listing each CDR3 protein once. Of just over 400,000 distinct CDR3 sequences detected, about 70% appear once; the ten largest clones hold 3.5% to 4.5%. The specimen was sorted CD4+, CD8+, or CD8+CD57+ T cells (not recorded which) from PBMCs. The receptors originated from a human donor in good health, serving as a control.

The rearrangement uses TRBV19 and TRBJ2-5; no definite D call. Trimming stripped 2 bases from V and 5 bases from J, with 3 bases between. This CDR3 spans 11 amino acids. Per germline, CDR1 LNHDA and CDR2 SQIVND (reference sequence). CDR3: CASSIKETQYF. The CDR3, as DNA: TGTGCCAGTAGTATAAAGGAGACCCAGTACTTC.

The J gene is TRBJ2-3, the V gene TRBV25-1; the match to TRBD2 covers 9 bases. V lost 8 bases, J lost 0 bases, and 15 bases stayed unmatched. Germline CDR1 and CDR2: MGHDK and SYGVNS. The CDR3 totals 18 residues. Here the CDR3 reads CASWGGGGAHHSTDTQYF. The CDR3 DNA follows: TGTGCCAGCTGGGGCGGGGGGGGCGCTCACCATAGCACAGATACGCAGTATTTT.

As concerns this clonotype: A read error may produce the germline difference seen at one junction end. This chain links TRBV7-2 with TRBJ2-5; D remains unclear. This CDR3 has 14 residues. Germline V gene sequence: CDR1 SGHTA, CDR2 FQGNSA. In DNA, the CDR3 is TGTGCCAGCAGCTTGCAAGCGAGGTCAGAGACGCCGCACTTC. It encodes CASSLQARSETPHF.

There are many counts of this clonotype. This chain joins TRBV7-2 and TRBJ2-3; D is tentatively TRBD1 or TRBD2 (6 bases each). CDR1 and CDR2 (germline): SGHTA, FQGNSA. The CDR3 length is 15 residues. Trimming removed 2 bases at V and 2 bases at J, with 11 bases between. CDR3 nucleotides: TGTGCCAGCAGCTTAAGAGGGGGACTCACAGATACGCAGTATTTT. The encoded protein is CASSLRGGLTDTQYF.

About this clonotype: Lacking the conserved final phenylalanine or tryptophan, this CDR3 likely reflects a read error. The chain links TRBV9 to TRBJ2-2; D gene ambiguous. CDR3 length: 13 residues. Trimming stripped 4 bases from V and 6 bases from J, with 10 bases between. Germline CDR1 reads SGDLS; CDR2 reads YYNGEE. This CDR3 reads CASSLIGAGELFL. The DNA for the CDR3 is TGTGCCAGCAGCTTAATCGGTGCCGGGGAGCTGTTTTTG.

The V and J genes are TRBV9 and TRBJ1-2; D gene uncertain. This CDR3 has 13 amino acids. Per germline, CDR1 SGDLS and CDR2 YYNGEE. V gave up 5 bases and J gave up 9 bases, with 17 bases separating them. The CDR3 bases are TGTGCCAGCAGTCAAACCCGGTCACTGAGCTACACCTTC. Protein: CASSQTRSLSYTF.

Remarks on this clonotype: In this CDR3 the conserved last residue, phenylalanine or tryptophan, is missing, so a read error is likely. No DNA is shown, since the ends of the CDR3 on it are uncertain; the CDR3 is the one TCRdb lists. The chain's CDR3 is CASSIGQGVEPQY. The rearrangement joins TRBV19 to TRBJ2-7; TRBD1, the D gene given by the table, was not confirmed from the DNA. Germline V gene sequence: CDR1 LNHDA, CDR2 SQIVND (reference sequence). Counting both end residues, the CDR3 totals 13 amino acids.